This TCR beta chain derives from a study of Ad26.COV2.S vaccination and SARS-CoV-2 variants (dated by TCRdb to the early 2020s). Describing the broader study: Vaccine-arm donors came from COV1001, a multicentre, randomized, double-blind, placebo-controlled phase I-IIa trial of Ad26.COV2.S in healthy adults. Ad26.COV2.S was administered intramuscularly at 5 x 10^10 or 1 x 10^11 viral particles, either as a single shot or as two shots given 56 days apart. The TCR-sequenced set comprised about 30 samples: some 19 Ad26.COV2.S vaccine recipients, 5 placebo recipients and 8 SARS-CoV-2 convalescent individuals. Investigators did not know the trial group allocation while performing experiments and assessing outcomes. TCRbeta repertoire sequencing was used to assess the specificity and breadth of SARS-CoV-2-reactive T cell receptors after Ad26.COV2.S vaccination. Trial participants were randomized into five groups of five: low-dose or high-dose Ad26.COV2.S given once or twice, or placebo on both occasions. Study-level results and caveats: Ad26.COV2.S recipients had higher spike-specific TCR breadth than placebo recipients (P = 0.0014). Vaccine and placebo recipients had similar non-spike TCR breadth, a finding consistent with the vaccine containing only spike. The study was not powered to compare responses between vaccine doses or regimens. It was noted by the authors that total T cell responses may have been underestimated by the TCR breadth and depth analyses. Substantial breadth of spike-specific CD8+ and CD4+ T cell responses was reported after vaccination.

As concerns this clone: Its target antigen remains unknown. Base qualities are missing; no much larger clone stands one base away.

This specimen's treatment or condition label, per the study, means: some 20 received Ad26.COV2.S at low or high dose, single or two shots; several received placebo; per-sample allocation not given. Repertoires of vaccine and placebo recipients were sequenced from samples collected on day 63 after the first injection. Cohort 1b enrolled about 25 adults aged 18-55 years at a single site in Boston, USA, between 29 July and 7 August 2020. Ad26.COV2.S consisted of a replication-incompetent adenovirus type 26 vector by which a prefusion-stabilized SARS-CoV-2 spike protein from the original Wuhan strain was expressed. The immunoSEQ Assay was the method used to sequence TCRbeta CDR3 regions. After extraction, genomic DNA underwent amplification by bias-controlled multiplex PCR, followed by high-throughput sequencing. The published analysis was carried out like this. To quantify the absolute abundance of each unique TCRbeta CDR3 region, sequences were collapsed and filtered. T cell fraction was estimated by normalizing TCRbeta template counts to usable DNA, with usable DNA measured through amplification of reference genes found in all nucleated cells. Repertoire TCRs were annotated as SARS-CoV-2-specific by exact matching of V gene, CDR3 amino acid sequence and J gene to a known reactive TCR set. The reference SARS-CoV-2 TCR set was derived from MIRA and filtered for enrichment in COVID-19-positive ImmuneCODE repertoires, a step that removed public or cross-reactive TCRs. Drawing on the MIRA antigens, annotated TCRs were analysed further at the level of specific ORF or position within ORF. Breadth was defined as the number of annotated unique rearrangements divided by the total number of unique productive rearrangements, and depth was defined as the summed frequency of the annotated unique rearrangements. TCR breadth was compared between groups using two-sided Wilcoxon rank-sum tests. What TCRdb holds here is the immuneACCESS table cut down to in-frame rearrangements. Part of the clones is not present; checked against another copy, under half of the missing clones reflect an unresolved V gene, and the others are unexplained. The V and J calls and the clone size are those of that table, but D and trimming were determined from the DNA. Present in this sample are 350,000 to 450,000 clones, about 89% of which were seen just once. The ten largest clones take up 1.9% of the sample.

V lost 5 bases and J lost 4 bases; the stretch between them is 6 bases long. The CDR3 starts with the cysteine, ends with the phenylalanine, and has 11 residues. CDR3 DNA is the only sequence kept; it has 33 bases, read in frame from the first base. The receptor chain draws on TRBV12-3 or TRBV12-4 and TRBJ2-7; no D gene can be assigned with confidence. The TCR originated in a person aged 18-65 years who received the Ad26.COV2.S COVID-19 vaccine or a placebo. The input for sequencing was peripheral blood, taken in a trial of Ad26.COV2.S vaccine versus placebo. The base sequence is TGTGCCAGCAGTCAGAGATACGAGCAGTACTTC. Its amino acids are CASSQRYEQYF.